This TCR beta chain is drawn from a study of T cell repertoires in cytomegalovirus infection. Turning to the study itself: Researchers turned to recently identified HLA-C-restricted CMV epitopes as well as well-studied HLA-B-restricted ones. Shared public TCR beta signatures pointed to both CMV infection and a matching HLA type. Points from the study as a whole: The cumulative frequency of public TCR beta families identified carriers of CMV plus the relevant HLA. CMV-specific TCR beta clonotypes restricted by HLA-C were the ones dominating the ex vivo response.

Using its own MiXCR run on the reads, TCRdb lists one record per CDR3 protein. Among around 430,000 distinct CDR3 sequences listed, about 42% were seen once. The V end lost 4 bases, the J end lost 0 bases, and 14 bases lay between the germline ends. Germline CDR1 and CDR2: SGHRS and YFSETQ. The CDR3 contains 17 residues. This clonotype was detected once. What it binds is unknown. The sequence came from a human donor in good health (CMV status not recorded). Some clones in this sample may be carry-over from other donors' samples. V and J are TRBV5-1 and TRBJ1-6; no clear D gene. The specimen comprised cultured PBMCs, sampled from culture after CMV antigen stimulation. CDR3 amino acids: CASSPEAGSSYNSPLHF. In DNA, the CDR3 is TGCGCCAGCAGCCCGGAGGCCGGGAGCTCCTATAATTCACCCCTCCACTTT.